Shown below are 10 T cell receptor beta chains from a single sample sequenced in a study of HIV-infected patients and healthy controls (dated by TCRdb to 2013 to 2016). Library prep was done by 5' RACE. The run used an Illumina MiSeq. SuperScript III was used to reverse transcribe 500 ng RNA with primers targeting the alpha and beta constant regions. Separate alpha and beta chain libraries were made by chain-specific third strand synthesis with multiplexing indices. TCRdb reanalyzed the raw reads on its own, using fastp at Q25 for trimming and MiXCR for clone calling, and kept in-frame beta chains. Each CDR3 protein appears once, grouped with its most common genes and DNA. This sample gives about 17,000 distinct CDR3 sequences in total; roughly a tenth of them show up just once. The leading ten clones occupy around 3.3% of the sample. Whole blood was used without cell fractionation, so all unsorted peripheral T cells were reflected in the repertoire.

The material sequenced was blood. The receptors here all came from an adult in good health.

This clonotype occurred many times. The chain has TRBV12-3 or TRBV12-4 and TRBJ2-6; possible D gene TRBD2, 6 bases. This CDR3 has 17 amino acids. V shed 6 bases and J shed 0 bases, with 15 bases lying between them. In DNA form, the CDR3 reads TGTGCCAGCAGCCCCGTGAGCGGGCGCTCTGGGGCCAACGTCCTGACTTTC. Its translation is CASSPVSGRSGANVLTF.

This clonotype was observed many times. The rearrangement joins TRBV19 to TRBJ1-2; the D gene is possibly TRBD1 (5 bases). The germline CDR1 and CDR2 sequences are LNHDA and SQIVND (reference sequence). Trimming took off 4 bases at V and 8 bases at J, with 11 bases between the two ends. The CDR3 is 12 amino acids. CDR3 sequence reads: CASSRWGSGYTF. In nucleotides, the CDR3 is TGTGCCAGTAGTAGGTGGGGGAGCGGCTACACCTTC. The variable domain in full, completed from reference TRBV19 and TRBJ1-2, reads DGGITQSPKYLFRKEGQNVTLSCEQNLNHDAMYWYRQDPGQGLRLIYYSQIVNDFQKGDIAEGYSVSREKKESFPLTVTSAQKNPTAFYLCASSRWGSGYTFGSGTRLTVV.

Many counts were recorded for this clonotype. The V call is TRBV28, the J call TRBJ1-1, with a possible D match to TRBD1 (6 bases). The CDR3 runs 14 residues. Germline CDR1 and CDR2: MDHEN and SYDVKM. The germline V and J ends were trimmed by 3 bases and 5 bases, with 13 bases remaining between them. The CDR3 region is CASSLGGRRTEAFF. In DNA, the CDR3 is TGTGCCAGCAGTTTGGGGGGCCGTCGTACTGAAGCTTTCTTT.

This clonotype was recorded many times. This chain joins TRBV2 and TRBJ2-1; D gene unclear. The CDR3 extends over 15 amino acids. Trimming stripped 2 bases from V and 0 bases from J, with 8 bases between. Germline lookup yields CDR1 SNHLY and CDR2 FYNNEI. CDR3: CASSEMRSSYNEQFF. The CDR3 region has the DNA TGTGCCAGCAGTGAAATGCGGAGCTCCTACAATGAGCAGTTCTTC.

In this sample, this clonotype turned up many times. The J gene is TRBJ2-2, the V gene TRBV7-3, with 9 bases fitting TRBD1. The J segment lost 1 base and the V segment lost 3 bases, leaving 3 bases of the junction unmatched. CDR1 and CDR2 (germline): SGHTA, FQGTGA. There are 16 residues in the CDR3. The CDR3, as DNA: TGTGCCAGCAGCTTCGGGGGACAGGGGAACACCGGGGAGCTGTTTTTT. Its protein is CASSFGGQGNTGELFF.

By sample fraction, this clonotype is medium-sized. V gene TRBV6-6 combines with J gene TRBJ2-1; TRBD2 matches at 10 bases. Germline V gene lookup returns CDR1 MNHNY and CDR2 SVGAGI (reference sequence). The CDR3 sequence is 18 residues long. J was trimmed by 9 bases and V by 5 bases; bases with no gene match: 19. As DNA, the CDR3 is TGTGCCAGCAGTCAGGGACAGCCGGGTCTAGCGGGAGAGGCTGAGCAGTTCTTC. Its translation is CASSQGQPGLAGEAEQFF.

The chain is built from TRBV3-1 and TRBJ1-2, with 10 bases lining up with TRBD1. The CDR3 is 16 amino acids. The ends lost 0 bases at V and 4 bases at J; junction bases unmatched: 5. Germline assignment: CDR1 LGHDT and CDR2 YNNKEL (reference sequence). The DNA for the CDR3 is TGTGCCAGCAGCCAAGAGGGACAGGGGATGTCCTATGGCTACACCTTC. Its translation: CASSQEGQGMSYGYTF.

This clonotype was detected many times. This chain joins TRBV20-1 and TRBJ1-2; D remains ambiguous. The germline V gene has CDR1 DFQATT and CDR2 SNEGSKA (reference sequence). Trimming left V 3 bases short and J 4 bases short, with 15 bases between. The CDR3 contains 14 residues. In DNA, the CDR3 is TGCAGTGCTAGGACAACAATGGTACCCTATGGCTACACCTTC. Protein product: CSARTTMVPYGYTF.

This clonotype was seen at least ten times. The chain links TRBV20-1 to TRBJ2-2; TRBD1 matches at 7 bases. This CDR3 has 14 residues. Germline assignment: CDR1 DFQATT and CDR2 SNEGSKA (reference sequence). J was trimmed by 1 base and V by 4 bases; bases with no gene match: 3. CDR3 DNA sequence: TGCAGTGCTAATTACAGGGGGAACACCGGGGAGCTGTTTTTT. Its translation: CSANYRGNTGELFF.

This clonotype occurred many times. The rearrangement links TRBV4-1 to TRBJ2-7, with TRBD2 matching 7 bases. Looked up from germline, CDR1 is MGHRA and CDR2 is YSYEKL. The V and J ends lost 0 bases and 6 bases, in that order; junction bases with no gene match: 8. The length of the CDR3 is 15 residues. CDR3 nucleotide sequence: TGCGCCAGCAGCCAAGAGAAGCGGGAAGGGGTCGAGCAGTACTTC. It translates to CASSQEKREGVEQYF.